The 13 T cell receptor beta chains below were found in one sample sequenced in a study of metastatic and nonmetastatic thyroid tumors. TCRdb used MiXCR to call clones anew from the PCR reads. The profile shows some 40,000 clones, around 16% of them singletons. Nobody among the patients had been given any treatment before thyroid surgery. Sequencing was done on a sample of blood. The receptor source for this set is a female donor with papillary thyroid cancer or a benign thyroid nodule (not recorded which). Some clones in this sample may be carry-over from other donors' samples.

This clone turned up a few times. The J gene is TRBJ1-2, the V gene TRBV12-3 or TRBV12-4; no reliable D call. The CDR3 length is 13 residues. The V end lost 5 bases, the J end lost 1 base, and 8 bases lay between the germline ends. For the CDR3, the DNA is TGTGCCAGCAGTCCCGGGATTAACTATGGCTACACCTTC. Translation gives CASSPGINYGYTF.

The chain is built from TRBV20-1 and TRBJ1-1; D is uncertain. Germline V gene lookup returns CDR1 DFQATT and CDR2 SNEGSKA (reference sequence). V lost 6 bases to trimming and J lost 8 bases, with 4 bases between them. This CDR3 region has 8 residues. CDR3: CSAQEAFF. In DNA form, the CDR3 reads TGCAGTGCACAAGAAGCTTTCTTT.

This clone was seen at least ten times. Here the CDR3 DNA reads TGTGCCAGCAGTTTAGACAGCACGGCAACTAATGAAAAACTGTTTTTT. This gives the protein CASSLDSTATNEKLFF. The chain has TRBV12-3 or TRBV12-4 and TRBJ1-4; D call uncertain. The CDR3 has 16 amino acids. V gave up 1 base and J gave up 0 bases, with 9 bases separating them.

This clone was observed many times. The CDR3 sequence is CASSLEGLAGHYNEQFF. The CDR3 nucleotides read TGTGCCAGCAGCTTAGAAGGACTAGCGGGACACTACAATGAGCAGTTCTTC. V is TRBV13 and J is TRBJ2-1, with TRBD2 matching over 12 bases. Per germline, CDR1 PRHDT and CDR2 FYEKMQ (reference sequence). J gave up 3 bases and V 1 base, and 4 bases lay outside the gene matches. The CDR3 spans 17 residues.

In this sample, this clone turned up many times. J is TRBJ1-1 and V is TRBV3-1; perhaps TRBD1 as D (5 bases). This CDR3 is 15 amino acids long. Trimming shortened V by 1 base and J by 1 base, and 10 bases separated the two germline ends. Germline V CDR1 and CDR2: LGHDT, YNNKEL (reference sequence). The CDR3 here is CASSQVRGENTEAFF. The CDR3 DNA sequence: TGTGCCAGCAGCCAAGTTAGGGGAGAGAACACTGAAGCTTTCTTT.

The table lists this clone with many counts. This chain uses TRBV7-9 with TRBJ2-1; the D gene could be TRBD1 or TRBD2 (6 bases each). V lost 4 bases and J lost 3, with 10 bases in between. This CDR3 region has 14 residues. Germline V lookup: CDR1 SEHNR, CDR2 FQNEAQ (reference sequence). The CDR3 region is CASSWRGSYNEQFF. CDR3 DNA sequence: TGTGCCAGCAGCTGGAGGGGGAGCTACAATGAGCAGTTCTTC.

This clone appeared many times. J is TRBJ1-1 and V is TRBV5-1; D is unresolved. This CDR3 comprises 17 residues. The germline gives CDR1 SGHRS, CDR2 YFSETQ. Trimming cost V 4 bases and J 0 bases, with 19 bases left between them. CDR3 sequence: CASSPDGLGSLNTEAFF. In DNA, the CDR3 is TGCGCCAGCAGCCCCGATGGGTTAGGCAGCCTGAACACTGAAGCTTTCTTT.

This clone has a handful of counts. This chain joins TRBV27 and TRBJ2-3, with 7 bases aligning to TRBD2. The V gene's germline CDR1 is MNHEY and CDR2 SMNVEV (reference sequence). This CDR3 comprises 13 residues. V shed 8 bases, J shed 4 bases, and the junction held 6 bases outside the gene matches. CDR3 sequence: CASFAGASDTQYF. CDR3 nucleotides: TGTGCCAGCTTTGCGGGAGCTTCAGATACGCAGTATTTT.

This clone has at least ten counts. This chain uses TRBV20-1 with TRBJ1-2, with D perhaps TRBD1 (5 bases). The CDR3 length is 14 residues. Trimming took 7 bases from V and 0 from J, leaving 15 bases between them. Germline assignment: CDR1 DFQATT and CDR2 SNEGSKA (reference sequence). The DNA for the CDR3 is TGCAGTGGCACTGACAGTTTCGCTAACTATGGCTACACCTTC. Its translation is CSGTDSFANYGYTF.

This clone was detected a few times. A read error may explain this, as a much larger clone is one base away. Other DNA sequences in this sample translate to the same CDR3. The chain has TRBV6-1 and TRBJ1-1; no firm D call. The CDR3 is made up of 15 amino acids. The ends were cut back, 6 bases at V and 1 base at J, with 15 bases in the middle. Germline CDR1 is MNHNS and CDR2 is SASEGT. The CDR3 sequence: CASSLVQGGNTEAFF. CDR3 coding DNA: TGTGCCAGCAGCTTGGTACAAGGTGGGAACACTGAAGCTTTCTTT.

This clone was picked up many times. A much larger clone differs from this one at a single base, so this may be a read error. Because it lacks the conserved phenylalanine or tryptophan at the end, this CDR3 is likely a read error. The chain carries TRBV15 and TRBJ1-3; 10 nucleotides align to TRBD1. V lost 0 bases, J lost 2 bases, and 4 bases stayed unmatched. Germline CDR1 and CDR2: LNHNV and YYDKDF (reference sequence). This CDR3 comprises 17 residues. In nucleotides, the CDR3 is TGTGCCACCAGCAGAGACCGGACAGGGGGGACTGGAAACACCATATATTCT. Translating it yields CATSRDRTGGTGNTIYS.

This clone showed up many times. The chain links TRBV7-8 to TRBJ1-2, with a possible D match to TRBD1 (5 bases). The CDR3 contains 16 residues. The germline V gene encodes CDR1 SGHVS and CDR2 FQNEAQ. Between the trimmed V and J ends, which lost 5 bases and 4 bases, there was a span of 20 bases. The CDR3, as DNA: TGTGCCAGCAGCCCGGGACCGTACGCGAGGGGCTATGGCTACACCTTC. The encoded protein is CASSPGPYARGYGYTF.

The chain carries TRBV11-1 and TRBJ2-3; D may correspond to TRBD1 or TRBD2 (5 bases each). Trimming took 7 bases from V and 6 from J, leaving 20 bases between them. CDR3 length: 15 amino acids. In germline, CDR1 is SGHAT, CDR2 FQDESV (reference sequence). The CDR3 region has the DNA TGTGCCAGCATCCTCTCGGCAGGGAGTGGTGATACGCAGTATTTT. This translates into CASILSAGSGDTQYF.